These T cell receptor beta chains were read from a single sample in a study of cytotoxic CD8 clonotypes in ibrutinib-treated CLL. Some clones are missing from TCRdb's copy, which holds only in-frame ones; the method was immunoSEQ multiplex PCR. The sample consists of fewer than 400,000 clones, under 70% of them appearing once. The source was PBMCs, collected after 36 months of ibrutinib treatment. The source is a human donor with chronic lymphocytic leukemia. Each CDR3 is given with its conserved first and last residue. D genes are given only for firm matches. The size entry is marked missing in some rows and otherwise reads once, few, many or a size class.

cdr3_aa,cdr3_nt,j_call,d_call,clone_size,v_call
CASSLMLRQTTQYF,TGTGCCAGCAGCTTGATGTTAAGGCAGACTACGCAGTATTTT,TRBJ2-3,NA,NA,TRBV5-6
CASSLQGPAYEQYF,TGCGCCAGCAGCCTCCAGGGACCCGCGTACGAGCAGTACTTC,TRBJ2-7,NA,NA,TRBV5-1
CASSFAGPYNSPLHF,TGCGCCAGCAGCTTTGCAGGGCCCTATAATTCACCCCTCCACTTT,TRBJ1-6,NA,NA,TRBV5-1
CASSLSGWYQETQYF,TGTGCCAGCAGCTTGTCGGGGTGGTACCAAGAGACCCAGTACTTC,TRBJ2-5,NA,NA,TRBV7-2
CASSLVGGPAETQYF,TGTGCCAGCAGCTTAGTAGGGGGCCCCGCCGAGACCCAGTACTTC,TRBJ2-5,TRBD1,NA,TRBV7-6
CASSPRLAGSSYEQYF,TGCGCCAGCAGTCCCCGACTAGCGGGGAGCTCCTACGAGCAGTACTTC,TRBJ2-7,TRBD2,NA,TRBV10-1
CASSRGMTSGRKYEQYF,TGTGCCAGCAGCAGGGGGATGACTAGCGGGAGAAAATACGAGCAGTACTTC,TRBJ2-7,TRBD2,NA,TRBV5-4
CSVDGAPRDGETQYF,TGCAGCGTTGATGGGGCACCAAGAGATGGGGAGACCCAGTACTTC,TRBJ2-5,NA,once,TRBV29-1
CASSQDYGEQYF,TGTGCCAGCAGCCAAGACTATGGCGAGCAGTACTTC,TRBJ2-7,NA,few,TRBV14
CASSGSGSLAGTDTQYF,TGTGCCAGCAGTGGCAGCGGGTCCTTGGCCGGCACAGATACGCAGTATTTT,TRBJ2-3,NA,few,TRBV2
CASRDGRDPYSLYEQYF,TGTGCCAGCAGAGACGGCCGGGATCCTTATTCGCTCTACGAGCAGTACTTC,TRBJ2-7,NA,NA,TRBV28
CASSHGDGTYEQYF,TGCGCCAGCAGCCACGGGGACGGAACCTACGAGCAGTACTTC,TRBJ2-7,NA,few,TRBV5-1
CAISETDRAYHYGYTF,TGTGCCATCAGTGAGACGGACAGGGCCTACCACTATGGCTACACCTTC,TRBJ1-2,TRBD1,NA,TRBV10-3
CASSRSGNTDTQYF,TGTGCCAGCAGCCGATCCGGGAACACAGATACGCAGTATTTT,TRBJ2-3,NA,NA,TRBV7-9
CASSPSGGRYEQYF,TGTGCCAGCAGCCCGAGCGGGGGAAGGTACGAGCAGTACTTC,TRBJ2-7,TRBD2,few,TRBV11-3
CASSPAWDIYEQYF,TGTGCCAGCAGCCCTGCCTGGGACATCTACGAGCAGTACTTC,TRBJ2-7,NA,NA,TRBV7-8
CASSQTLADGTDTQYF,TGTGCCAGCAGCCAGACTCTAGCGGACGGGACAGATACGCAGTATTTT,TRBJ2-3,TRBD2,NA,TRBV7-9
CASSLSGLGEQYF,TGTGCCAGCAGTTTATCGGGTCTCGGCGAGCAGTACTTC,TRBJ2-7,NA,NA,TRBV6-5
CASSPFPGYNSPLHF,TGTGCCAGCTCACCTTTCCCAGGGTATAATTCACCCCTCCACTTT,TRBJ1-6,NA,NA,TRBV18
CASSGVAGWSRSYNEQFF,TGTGCCAGCAGTGGGGTAGCGGGCTGGTCCCGCTCCTACAATGAGCAGTTCTTC,TRBJ2-1,TRBD2,NA,TRBV28
CASSLASTTNEKLFF,TGCGCCAGCAGCCTCGCGTCCACAACTAATGAAAAACTGTTTTTT,TRBJ1-4,NA,NA,TRBV4-1
CASSRGPDYQETQYF,TGTGCCAGCAGCCGCGGCCCGGATTACCAAGAGACCCAGTACTTC,TRBJ2-5,NA,NA,TRBV6-6
CASSQGRTEAFF,TGTGCCAGCAGCCAGGGTAGGACTGAAGCTTTCTTT,TRBJ1-1,NA,NA,TRBV2
CASSLTPAPRETQYF,TGTGCCAGCAGCTTGACTCCAGCCCCGCGAGAGACCCAGTACTTC,TRBJ2-5,NA,NA,TRBV7-2
CASSLGQGAKVTQPQHF,TGTGCCAGCAGCCTTGGACAGGGGGCGAAGGTTACCCAGCCCCAGCATTTT,TRBJ1-5,TRBD1,NA,TRBV7-9
CASSFGGLAYEQYF,TGTGCCAGCAGCTTTGGGGGGCTAGCCTACGAGCAGTACTTC,TRBJ2-7,NA,NA,TRBV11-2
CASSPPGTGLGEQYF,TGCGCCAGCAGCCCCCCCGGGACAGGGTTAGGCGAGCAGTACTTC,TRBJ2-7,TRBD1,NA,TRBV5-1
CASGSANTGELFF,TGTGCCAGCGGCTCAGCGAACACCGGGGAGCTGTTTTTT,TRBJ2-2,NA,few,TRBV6-5
CASRPTTGVNEKLFF,TGTGCCAGCAGACCGACGACAGGGGTAAATGAAAAACTGTTTTTT,TRBJ1-4,TRBD1,NA,TRBV27
CASSPGGGANDYEQYF,TGTGCCAGCAGTCCCGGAGGGGGGGCAAACGACTACGAGCAGTACTTC,TRBJ2-7,NA,NA,TRBV13
CASSAGQAMNTEAFF,TGTGCCAGTAGTGCCGGACAGGCGATGAACACTGAAGCTTTCTTT,TRBJ1-1,TRBD1,NA,TRBV19
CASITPGGEQYF,TGTGCCAGCATTACTCCGGGGGGCGAGCAGTACTTC,TRBJ2-7,TRBD2,NA,TRBV6-5
CSALPGALTVETQYF,TGCAGCGCCCTTCCGGGAGCCCTGACCGTGGAGACCCAGTACTTC,TRBJ2-5,NA,NA,TRBV29-1
CASSYNSPLHF,TGCGCCAGTTCCTATAATTCACCCCTCCACTTT,TRBJ1-6,NA,few,TRBV10-2
CASSEALRGRRGSGYTF,TGTGCCAGCAGTGAAGCTTTGAGGGGCCGGAGGGGATCTGGCTACACCTTC,TRBJ1-2,NA,NA,TRBV6-1
CASSPGLAGVNTGELFF,TGTGCCAGCTCACCGGGACTAGCGGGTGTGAACACCGGGGAGCTGTTTTTT,TRBJ2-2,TRBD2,NA,TRBV18
CAISDPGGSTDTQYF,TGTGCCATCAGTGATCCGGGGGGTAGCACAGATACGCAGTATTTT,TRBJ2-3,TRBD2,few,TRBV10-3
CASSVITGTDTQYF,TGTGCCAGCAGCGTTATAACTGGCACAGATACGCAGTATTTT,TRBJ2-3,NA,NA,TRBV9
CASSLNRPTDGYTF,TGTGCCAGCAGTTTAAACAGGCCCACGGATGGCTACACCTTC,TRBJ1-2,NA,NA,TRBV27
CASSLHIQGPNYGYTF,TGTGCCAGCAGCTTACATATTCAGGGGCCTAACTATGGCTACACCTTC,TRBJ1-2,NA,NA,TRBV7-2
CASSPFGTGSTGELFF,TGCGCCAGCAGCCCTTTTGGAACAGGGAGCACCGGGGAGCTGTTTTTT,TRBJ2-2,NA,NA,TRBV4-1
CASGLVKRRSLGGELFF,TGTGCTAGTGGTTTGGTAAAAAGGCGCTCTTTGGGCGGGGAGCTGTTTTTT,TRBJ2-2,NA,NA,TRBV12-5
CASTDVNTGELFF,TGTGCCAGTACTGACGTGAACACCGGGGAGCTGTTTTTT,TRBJ2-2,NA,NA,TRBV19
CASSEGTGKGYGYTF,TGTGCCAGCAGTGAGGGGACAGGGAAAGGCTATGGCTACACCTTC,TRBJ1-2,TRBD1,few,TRBV2
CASRRQRQSYGYTF,TGCGCCAGCAGGCGGCAGAGGCAATCCTATGGCTACACCTTC,TRBJ1-2,NA,NA,TRBV5-1
CASSFQDLGYGYTF,TGTGCCAGCAGTTTTCAGGACCTCGGCTATGGCTACACCTTC,TRBJ1-2,NA,NA,TRBV28
CASSPSGNIQYF,TGCGCCAGCAGCCCATCGGGGAACATTCAGTACTTC,TRBJ2-4,NA,NA,TRBV4-1
CASSLGPSTDTQYF,TGTGCCAGCAGCTTAGGGCCTAGCACAGATACGCAGTATTTT,TRBJ2-3,NA,NA,TRBV11-3
CSGGALSYNEQFF,TGCAGCGGAGGGGCGCTTTCCTACAATGAGCAGTTCTTC,TRBJ2-1,NA,NA,TRBV29-1
CASSGGTEDKAFF,TGTGCCAGCAGCGGGGGGACAGAAGATAAAGCTTTCTTT,TRBJ1-1,TRBD1,NA,TRBV9
CASSRPGQRDSPLHF,TGTGCCAGCAGTAGGCCTGGACAACGGGATTCACCCCTCCACTTT,TRBJ1-6,NA,NA,TRBV6-1
CSVGSWGEGQNTEAFF,TGCAGCGTTGGGAGCTGGGGGGAGGGGCAGAACACTGAAGCTTTCTTT,TRBJ1-1,NA,NA,TRBV29-1
CASSNRQGAYEQYF,TGCGCCAGCAGCAACCGACAGGGGGCCTACGAGCAGTACTTC,TRBJ2-7,TRBD1,NA,TRBV5-1
CASSLVGNGGYEQYF,TGTGCCAGCAGCTTGGTAGGTAACGGAGGCTACGAGCAGTACTTC,TRBJ2-7,NA,NA,TRBV5-6